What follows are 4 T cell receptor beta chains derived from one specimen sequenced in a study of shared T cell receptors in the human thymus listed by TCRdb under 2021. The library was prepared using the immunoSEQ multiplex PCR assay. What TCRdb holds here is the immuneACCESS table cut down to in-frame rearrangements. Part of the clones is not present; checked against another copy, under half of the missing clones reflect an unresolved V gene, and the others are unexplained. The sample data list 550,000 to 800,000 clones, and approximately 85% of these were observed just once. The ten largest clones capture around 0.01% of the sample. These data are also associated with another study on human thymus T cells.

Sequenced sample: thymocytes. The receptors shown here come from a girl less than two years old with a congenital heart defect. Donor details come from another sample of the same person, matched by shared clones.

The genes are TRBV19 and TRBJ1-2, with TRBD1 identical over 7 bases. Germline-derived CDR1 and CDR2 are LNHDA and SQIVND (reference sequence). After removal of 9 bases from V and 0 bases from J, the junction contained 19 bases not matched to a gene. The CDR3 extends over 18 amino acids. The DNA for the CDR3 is TGTGCCAGCACCCAGGACAGGAAAAGACGGCTAGCTAACTATGGCTACACCTTC. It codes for CASTQDRKRRLANYGYTF.

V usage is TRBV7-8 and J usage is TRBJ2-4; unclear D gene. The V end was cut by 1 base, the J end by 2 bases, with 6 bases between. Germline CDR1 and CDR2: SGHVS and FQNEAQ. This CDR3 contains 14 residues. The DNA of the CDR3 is TGTGCCAGCAGCTTAGTGGAGTCCAAAAACATTCAGTACTTC. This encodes CASSLVESKNIQYF.

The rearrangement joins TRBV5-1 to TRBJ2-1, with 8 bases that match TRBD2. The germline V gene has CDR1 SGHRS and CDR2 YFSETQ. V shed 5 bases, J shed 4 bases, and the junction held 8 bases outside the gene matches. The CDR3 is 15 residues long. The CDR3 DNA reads TGCGCCAGCAGTAGTCTAACTAGCGGTTACAATGAGCAGTTCTTC. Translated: CASSSLTSGYNEQFF.

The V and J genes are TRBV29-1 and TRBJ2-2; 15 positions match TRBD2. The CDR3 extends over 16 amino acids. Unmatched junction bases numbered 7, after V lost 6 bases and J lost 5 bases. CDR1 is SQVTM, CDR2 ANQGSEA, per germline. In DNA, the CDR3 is TGCAGCGTCCCGGGACTAGCGGGGGGCCAAACCGGGGAGCTGTTTTTT. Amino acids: CSVPGLAGGQTGELFF.